This T cell receptor beta chain was observed in a study of cytomegalovirus exposure and HLA in healthy donors. Vbeta (60) and Jbeta (13) primers were used in the PCR. Original analysis: Later, 80 million or so unique TCR beta chains were counted in an analysis, and approximately 10 million of them were shared. Sequencing was performed with immunoSEQ multiplex PCR; in TCRdb, only in-frame clones are kept and a portion is missing. V and J calls and clone size are given by that table; D and trimming were obtained from the DNA. The data show some 87,000 clones, 70% seen once. Study-wide findings and caveats: Later analysis identified a missense DCLRE1C variant that was linked to TCR beta V- and J-gene trimming. Researchers reported from a later analysis that most CMV-associated TCR beta chains appeared HLA-restricted. An analysis that was carried out later associated approximately 15,000 TCR beta sequences with HLA alleles at 0.05 false discovery rate.

The germline gives CDR1 SGHDT, CDR2 YYEEEE. The CDR3 sequence is 15 residues long. With V trimmed by 3 bases and J by 3 bases, 4 bases remained unmatched. A word on this clone: What it binds is unknown.

This sequence joins TRBV5-6 and TRBJ2-7, with 12 nucleotides matching TRBD2. The receptor was isolated from a woman between 50 and 59 years old in good health and CMV-seropositive. Sequences were obtained from PBMCs. The CDR3 loop is CASSWLTSGSYEQYF. The CDR3 DNA is TGTGCCAGCAGCTGGTTGACTAGCGGGAGCTACGAGCAGTACTTC.